Described below is a single T cell receptor beta chain sequence and its context. This sample stems from a study of blood T cell repertoires in COVID-19. Study in general: PBMCs, B-cell-depleted T cells, or T cells were the source of the cDNA or gDNA that made up the material.

Deletions cut 8 bases from V and 4 bases from J, with 14 bases between. CDR1 is SNHLY and CDR2 is FYNNEI in the germline V gene. CDR3 length: 13 amino acids. The method was immunoSEQ multiplex PCR; TCRdb's version includes in-frame clones alone and lacks a portion of them. Of roughly 150,000 clones detected, approximately 80% appear once; the ten largest clones hold over 11%. The TCR sequence derives from a woman of 80 years or more with acute or convalescent COVID-19. The sequencing input was peripheral blood. This chain joins TRBV2 and TRBJ1-2; a possible D gene is TRBD1 (6 bases). CDR3 loop: CASLQQGGYGYTF. In DNA form, the CDR3 reads TGTGCCAGCCTCCAACAGGGCGGCTATGGCTACACCTTC.